This T cell receptor (beta chain) came from a study of T cell clonality in common variable immunodeficiency. Study conclusions and caveats: Common variable immunodeficiency TCR beta sequences reportedly had fewer deletions and N-nucleotide insertions.

Note on this clone: The antigen remains undetermined. The read comes to an end 3 residues before the CDR3 does, leaving the germline J gene to fill in the end.

V dropped 2 bases and J dropped 0 bases, with 8 bases sitting between them. The length of the CDR3 is 14 residues. From germline, CDR1 is SNHLY and CDR2 FYNNEI. The CVID group had 15 females and 29 males, mean age approximately 40. No CVID subject was ill or on immunomodulatory drugs when sampled. Blood samples were heparinized, about 5 to 8 ml per donor. Sequencing was performed with immunoSEQ multiplex PCR; in TCRdb, only in-frame clones are kept and a portion is missing. The specimen has approximately 18,000 clones, none found just once. The sample consisted of peripheral blood mononuclear cells. This TCR was sampled from a human donor with common variable immunodeficiency. V is TRBV2 and J is TRBJ2-7; maybe TRBD1 (5 bases). CDR3 DNA (partial): TGTGCCAGCAGTGAACAGGGTATCTCCTACGAG. Amino acids: CASSEQGISYE. In full, the CDR3 is CASSEQGISYEQYF.